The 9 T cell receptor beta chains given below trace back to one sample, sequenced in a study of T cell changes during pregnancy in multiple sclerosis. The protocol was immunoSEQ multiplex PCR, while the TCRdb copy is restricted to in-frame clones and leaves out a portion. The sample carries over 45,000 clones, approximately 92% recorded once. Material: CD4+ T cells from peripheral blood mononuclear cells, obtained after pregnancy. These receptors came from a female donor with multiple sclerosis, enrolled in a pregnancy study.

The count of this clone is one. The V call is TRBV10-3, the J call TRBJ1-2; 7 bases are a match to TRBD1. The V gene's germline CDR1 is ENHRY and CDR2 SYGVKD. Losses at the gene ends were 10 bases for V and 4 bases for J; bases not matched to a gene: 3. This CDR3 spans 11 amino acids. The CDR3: CANGTVYGYTF. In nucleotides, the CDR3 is TGTGCCAATGGGACAGTCTATGGCTACACCTTC.

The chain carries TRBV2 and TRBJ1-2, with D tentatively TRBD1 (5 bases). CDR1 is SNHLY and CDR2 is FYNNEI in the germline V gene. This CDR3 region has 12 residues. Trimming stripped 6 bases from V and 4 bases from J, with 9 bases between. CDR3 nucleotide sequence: TGTGCCAGCAGAAGGGGAATCTATGGCTACACCTTC. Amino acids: CASRRGIYGYTF.

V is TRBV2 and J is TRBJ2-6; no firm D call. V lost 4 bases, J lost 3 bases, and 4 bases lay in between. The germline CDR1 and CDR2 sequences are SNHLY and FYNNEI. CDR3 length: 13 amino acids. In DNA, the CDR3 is TGTGCCAGCAGTGCGTATGGGGCCAACGTCCTGACTTTC. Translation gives CASSAYGANVLTF.

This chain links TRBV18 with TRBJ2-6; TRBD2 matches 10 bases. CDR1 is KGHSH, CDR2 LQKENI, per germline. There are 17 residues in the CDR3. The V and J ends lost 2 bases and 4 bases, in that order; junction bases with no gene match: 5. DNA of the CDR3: TGTGCCAGCTCACCAGGGCTAGCGGGAGCCGGGGCCAACGTCCTGACTTTC. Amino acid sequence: CASSPGLAGAGANVLTF.

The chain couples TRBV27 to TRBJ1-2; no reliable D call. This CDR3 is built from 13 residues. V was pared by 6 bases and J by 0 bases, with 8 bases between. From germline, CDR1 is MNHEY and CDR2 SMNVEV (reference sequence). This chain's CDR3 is CASSEIANYGYTF. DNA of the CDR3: TGTGCCAGCAGCGAGATTGCTAACTATGGCTACACCTTC.

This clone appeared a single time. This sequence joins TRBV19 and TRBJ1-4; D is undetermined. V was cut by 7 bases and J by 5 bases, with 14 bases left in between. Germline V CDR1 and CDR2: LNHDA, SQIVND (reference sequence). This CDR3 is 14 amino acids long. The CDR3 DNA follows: TGTGCCAGTACTCCAATCGACGGGAATGAAAAACTGTTTTTT. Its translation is CASTPIDGNEKLFF.

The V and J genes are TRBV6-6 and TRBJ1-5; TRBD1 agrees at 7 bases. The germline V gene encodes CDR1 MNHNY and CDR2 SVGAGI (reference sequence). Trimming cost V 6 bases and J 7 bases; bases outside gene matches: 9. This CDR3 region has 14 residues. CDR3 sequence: CASSHDRVSQPQHF. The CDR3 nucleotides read TGTGCCAGCAGCCATGACAGGGTAAGCCAGCCCCAGCATTTT.

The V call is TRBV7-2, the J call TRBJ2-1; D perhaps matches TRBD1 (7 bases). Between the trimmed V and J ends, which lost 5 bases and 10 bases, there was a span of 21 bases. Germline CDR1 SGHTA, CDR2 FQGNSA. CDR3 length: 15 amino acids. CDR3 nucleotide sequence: TGTGCCAGCAGCCAATGGCAGGGGGGTCCGGCGGAGCAGTTCTTC. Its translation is CASSQWQGGPAEQFF.

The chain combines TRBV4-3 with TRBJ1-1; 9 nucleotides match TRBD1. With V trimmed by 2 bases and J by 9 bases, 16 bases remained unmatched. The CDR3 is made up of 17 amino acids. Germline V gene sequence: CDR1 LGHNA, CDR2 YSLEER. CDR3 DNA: TGCGCCAGCAGCCAAACTACAGCGATTTCCGGGACAGGGAAAGCTTTCTTT. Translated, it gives CASSQTTAISGTGKAFF.